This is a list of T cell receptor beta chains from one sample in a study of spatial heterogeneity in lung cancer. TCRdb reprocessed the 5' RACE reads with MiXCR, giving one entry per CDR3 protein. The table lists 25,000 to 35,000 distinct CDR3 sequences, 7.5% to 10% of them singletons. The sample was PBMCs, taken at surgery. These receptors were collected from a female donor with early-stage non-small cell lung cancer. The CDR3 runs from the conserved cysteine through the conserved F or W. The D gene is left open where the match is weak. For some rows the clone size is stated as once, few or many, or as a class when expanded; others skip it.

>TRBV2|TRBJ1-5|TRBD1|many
TGTGCCAGCAGAGAGGGACAGGTTAGCAATCAGCCCCAGCATTTT
CASREGQVSNQPQHF
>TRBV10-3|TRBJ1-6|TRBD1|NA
TGTGCCATCAGTGTTGGGGGACAGGGTAATTCACCCCTCCACTTT
CAISVGGQGNSPLHF
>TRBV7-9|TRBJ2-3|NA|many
TGTGCCAGCAGCTTAGCGGGACAAGCACCAGATACGCAGTATTTT
CASSLAGQAPDTQYF
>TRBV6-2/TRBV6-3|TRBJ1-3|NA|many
TGTGCCAGCAGTTCCCGCCTCAGGACTGGAAACACCATATATTTT
CASSSRLRTGNTIYF
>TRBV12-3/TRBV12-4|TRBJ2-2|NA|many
TGTGCCAGCAGTGGCCCGTTACTCGCGAACACCGGGGAGCTGTTTTTT
CASSGPLLANTGELFF
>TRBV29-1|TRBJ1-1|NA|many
TGCAGCGTGGGGGCCGGAATGAACACTGAAGCTTTCTTT
CSVGAGMNTEAFF
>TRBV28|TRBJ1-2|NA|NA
TGTGCCAGCAGTTCCGACAGGCAGTATGGCTACACCTTC
CASSSDRQYGYTF
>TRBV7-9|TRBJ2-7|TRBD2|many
TGTGCCAGCACCTCTAGCGGGAGGCGCTACGAGCAGTACTTC
CASTSSGRRYEQYF
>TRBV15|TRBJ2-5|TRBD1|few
TGTGCCACCAGCAGTCGTCAGGGGGCCATCAAGTTACAAGAGACCCAGTACTTC
CATSSRQGAIKLQETQYF
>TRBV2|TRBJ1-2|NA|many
TGTGCCAGCAGTCCAGGGCCGGGGTATGGCTACACCTTC
CASSPGPGYGYTF
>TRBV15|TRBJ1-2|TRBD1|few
TGTGCCACCAGGTTGGGACAGGGGGCGGCCGGCTACACCTTC
CATRLGQGAAGYTF
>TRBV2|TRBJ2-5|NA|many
TGTGCCAGCAGTGAATCGATAGGGTACGGCGAGACCCAGTACTTC
CASSESIGYGETQYF